Listed below are T cell receptor beta chains from one sample, sequenced in a study of T cells in Graves' hyperthyroidism and ophthalmopathy. TCRdb analysed the multiplex PCR reads with MiXCR anew, one entry per CDR3 protein. Counted here are approximately 600,000 distinct CDR3 sequences, about a sixth occurring once; the ten biggest clones make up 3% to 4%. Sequenced input: blood. All receptors come from a woman younger than 45 with Graves' hyperthyroidism. Each CDR3 is given with its conserved first and last residue. The D gene is left open where the match is weak. Rows give clone size only sometimes, using once, few, many, or a class for an expanded clone.

.,few,TRBJ1-2,TRBV3-1,CASSHYTPHYGYTF,TGTGCCAGCAGCCATTACACACCACACTATGGCTACACCTTC
.,many,TRBJ1-2,TRBV6-2/TRBV6-3,CASSYDSVGGYTF,TGTGCCAGCAGTTACGACAGTGTCGGAGGCTACACCTTC
.,few,TRBJ2-7,TRBV7-9,CASSFLGNIEQYF,TGTGCCAGCAGCTTCCTAGGAAACATCGAGCAGTACTTC
TRBD2,.,TRBJ2-1,TRBV2,CASSDGLAGEGQFF,TGTGCCAGCAGTGATGGGCTAGCGGGGGAAGGGCAGTTCTTC
.,many,TRBJ1-2,TRBV18,CASSPSRVNYGYTF,TGTGCCAGCTCACCCAGCAGGGTTAACTATGGCTACACCTTC
.,few,TRBJ2-5,TRBV12-3/TRBV12-4,CASSLGLMETQYF,TGTGCCAGCAGTTTAGGATTAATGGAGACCCAGTACTTC
.,.,TRBJ1-2,TRBV15,CATSRGGQYYGYTF,TGTGCCACCAGCCGAGGTGGACAGTACTATGGCTACACCTTC
.,many,TRBJ1-2,TRBV27,CASSFRQGHGYTF,TGTGCCAGCAGTTTTAGGCAGGGCCATGGCTACACCTTC
.,many,TRBJ2-7,TRBV5-1,CASTGDHEQYF,TGCGCCAGCACCGGGGACCACGAGCAGTACTTC
.,few,TRBJ1-1,TRBV20-1,CSARSGLNTEAFF,TGCAGTGCTAGATCTGGGTTGAACACTGAAGCTTTCTTT
.,few,TRBJ2-5,TRBV5-4,CASRAGQIEETQYF,TGTGCCAGCAGAGCGGGACAGATCGAAGAGACCCAGTACTTC
.,many,TRBJ2-7,TRBV20-1,CSARDYNWRDEQYF,TGCAGTGCTAGAGATTATAATTGGAGGGATGAGCAGTACTTC
TRBD1,few,TRBJ2-1,TRBV30,CAIPGQGAGGSYNEQFF,TGTGCGATACCGGGACAGGGGGCTGGGGGTTCCTACAATGAGCAGTTCTTC
.,once,TRBJ1-4,TRBV7-2,CASSFRWKLFF,TGTGCCAGCAGCTTCAGGTGGAAACTGTTTTTT
TRBD2,few,TRBJ2-2,TRBV29-1,CSVRLAGSFTGELFF,TGCAGCGTCCGACTAGCGGGAAGTTTCACCGGGGAGCTGTTTTTT
TRBD1,.,TRBJ1-1,TRBV29-1,CSVDRDRGFWGTEAFF,TGCAGCGTTGACAGGGACAGGGGATTCTGGGGCACTGAAGCTTTCTTT
TRBD1,.,TRBJ1-2,TRBV20-1,CSARDSQGAIHGYTF,TGCAGTGCTAGAGATTCCCAGGGGGCGATACACGGCTACACCTTC
TRBD2,few,TRBJ2-3,TRBV20-1,CSVRTSGGFTDTQYF,TGCAGTGTTAGAACTAGCGGAGGGTTCACAGATACGCAGTATTTT
.,.,TRBJ1-1,TRBV12-3/TRBV12-4,CASSHLSTEAFF,TGTGCCAGCAGCCATCTAAGCACTGAAGCTTTCTTT
.,many,TRBJ2-3,TRBV20-1,CSVKIPDTQYF,TGCAGTGTAAAGATCCCAGATACGCAGTATTTT
TRBD1,few,TRBJ2-5,TRBV4-1,CASSQGFRGQGSQYF,TGCGCCAGCAGCCAAGGTTTCAGGGGGCAAGGGAGCCAGTACTTC
.,few,TRBJ2-2,TRBV20-1,CSARQTGTYTGELFF,TGCAGTGCTCGCCAAACCGGGACCTACACCGGGGAGCTGTTTTTT
.,.,TRBJ2-1,TRBV9,CASSVGGKGLYNEQFF,TGTGCCAGCAGCGTAGGCGGGAAGGGGCTTTACAATGAGCAGTTCTTC
TRBD2,.,TRBJ2-3,TRBV7-2,CASSSGLAGANVGTDTQYF,TGTGCCAGCAGCTCGGGACTAGCGGGAGCTAATGTAGGCACAGATACGCAGTATTTT
TRBD2,many,TRBJ2-1,TRBV20-1,CSASWLAGARNEQFF,TGCAGTGCTAGCTGGCTAGCGGGAGCAAGAAATGAGCAGTTCTTC
.,.,TRBJ2-3,TRBV7-6,CASSLASGNTDTQYF,TGTGCCAGCAGCTTAGCTAGCGGAAACACAGATACGCAGTATTTT
TRBD1,many,TRBJ2-1,TRBV11-2,CASSLDIGTVHNEQFF,TGTGCCAGCAGCTTAGATATAGGGACAGTGCATAATGAGCAGTTCTTC
.,.,TRBJ1-5,TRBV12-3/TRBV12-4,CASTQGRGQPQHF,TGTGCCAGCACCCAGGGTAGGGGTCAGCCCCAGCATTTT
TRBD1,few,TRBJ2-2,TRBV5-7,CASRPNDRAFLASSLRDTGELFF,TGTGCCAGCAGACCTAATGACAGGGCCTTTTTGGCTAGCTCCTTAAGGGACACCGGGGAGCTGTTTTTT
.,many,TRBJ1-1,TRBV29-1,CSGAVQANEAFF,TGCAGCGGGGCCGTTCAGGCCAATGAAGCTTTCTTT
.,many,TRBJ1-1,TRBV20-1,CSARVTDGEAFF,TGCAGTGCTAGAGTAACAGACGGTGAAGCTTTCTTT
.,many,TRBJ2-1,TRBV6-1,CASRAPGTYNEQFF,TGTGCCAGTAGAGCGCCAGGTACTTACAATGAGCAGTTCTTC
.,many,TRBJ1-4,TRBV6-1,CASRFYLDNEKLFF,TGTGCCAGCCGCTTTTATTTGGACAACGAAAAACTGTTTTTT
.,many,TRBJ2-3,TRBV6-2/TRBV6-3,CASSYDTSTDTQYF,TGTGCCAGCAGTTACGACACTAGCACAGATACGCAGTATTTT
.,many,TRBJ2-3,TRBV27,CASARTRAGTDTQYF,TGTGCCAGCGCCAGAACCCGGGCGGGCACAGATACGCAGTATTTT
.,.,TRBJ2-7,TRBV4-2,CASSQELSGSYEQYF,TGTGCCAGCAGCCAAGAGCTTAGTGGGTCCTACGAGCAGTACTTC
.,many,TRBJ1-5,TRBV28,CASRGGEPQHF,TGTGCCAGCAGGGGGGGTGAGCCCCAGCATTTT
.,few,TRBJ2-7,TRBV11-1,CASSLDRAHEQYF,TGTGCCAGCAGCTTAGACAGGGCCCACGAGCAGTACTTC
.,few,TRBJ2-7,TRBV5-1,CASSQGIGYEQYF,TGCGCCAGCAGCCAGGGGATCGGATACGAGCAGTACTTC
.,many,TRBJ2-1,TRBV11-1,CASSPRAGGLNEQFF,TGTGCCAGCAGCCCGCGAGCTGGAGGGCTCAATGAGCAGTTCTTC
.,.,TRBJ1-1,TRBV5-6,CASSFSPRVLNTEAFF,TGTGCCAGCAGCTTTTCGCCGCGGGTCCTGAACACTGAAGCTTTCTTT
.,many,TRBJ2-3,TRBV11-3,CASSLVSFTDTQYF,TGTGCCAGCAGCTTAGTATCCTTCACAGATACGCAGTATTTT
.,few,TRBJ1-3,TRBV13,CASSLAGGTGNTIYF,TGTGCCAGCAGCTTAGCCGGGGGCACTGGAAACACCATATATTTT
.,many,TRBJ1-2,TRBV29-1,CSVLAGDLYGYTF,TGCAGCGTTCTCGCGGGGGACCTCTATGGCTACACCTTC
.,many,TRBJ2-5,TRBV28,CASSSIVAQYF,TGTGCCAGCAGTTCCATTGTGGCCCAGTACTTC
TRBD2,.,TRBJ2-1,TRBV4-2,CASSQAAGASGGGEQFF,TGTGCCAGCAGCCAAGCAGCGGGGGCTAGCGGAGGGGGGGAGCAGTTCTTC
.,.,TRBJ2-6,TRBV30,CAWSARSLGRANVLTF,TGTGCCTGGAGTGCTCGTAGCCTCGGGCGGGCCAACGTCCTGACTTTC
.,.,TRBJ2-7,TRBV5-4,CASSLRELSDEQYF,TGTGCCAGCAGCTTGAGGGAGTTGTCGGACGAGCAGTACTTC
.,.,TRBJ2-2,TRBV7-9,CASSATGAFTGELFF,TGCGCCAGCAGCGCGACCGGGGCCTTCACCGGGGAGCTGTTTTTT
TRBD2,many,TRBJ2-2,TRBV3-1,CASSRTSGTGELFF,TGTGCCAGCAGCCGGACTAGCGGCACCGGGGAGCTGTTTTTT
.,.,TRBJ2-1,TRBV6-2/TRBV6-3,CASTPGTTSYNEQFF,TGTGCCAGCACCCCCGGGACAACCTCCTACAATGAGCAGTTCTTC
TRBD1,.,TRBJ1-5,TRBV12-3/TRBV12-4,CAGTMGGQMNQPQHF,TGTGCCGGCACCATGGGGGGACAGATGAATCAGCCCCAGCATTTT
TRBD1,many,TRBJ1-1,TRBV7-6,CASSPGQGLTEAFF,TGTGCCAGCAGCCCGGGACAGGGTTTGACTGAAGCTTTCTTT